The sequence of this T cell receptor (beta chain) was determined in a study of blood T cell repertoires in COVID-19. Background on the study: From the United States, Italy and Spain came samples of acute and convalescent COVID-19. In each case, the material was cDNA or gDNA derived from T cells, B-cell-depleted T cells, or PBMCs.

Trimming shortened V by 9 bases and J by 5 bases, and 12 bases separated the two germline ends. Per the germline V gene, CDR1 is KGHDR and CDR2 is SFDVKD. The length of the CDR3 is 13 residues. Under the authors' procedure: Reference gene primer amplification gave estimated nucleated cell counts. Assay: immunoSEQ multiplex PCR; the TCRdb copy retains only in-frame clones and omits some. From that table come the V and J calls and clone size; the DNA was used to work out D and trimming. Of about 160,000 clones listed, more than 70% are singletons. This sequence was found in a woman older than 75 with active or convalescent COVID-19. The chain has TRBV24-1 and TRBJ2-2, with TRBD1 as a possible D gene (6 bases). Sequenced input: peripheral blood. The DNA of the CDR3 is TGTGCCACCGAGACAGGCGGGACCGGGGAGCTGTTTTTT. It encodes CATETGGTGELFF.